This record covers a single T cell receptor beta chain. This record belongs to a study of blood T cell repertoires in COVID-19. Study in general: Acute and convalescent COVID-19 samples came from the United States, Italy and Spain.

The assay was immunoSEQ multiplex PCR, and TCRdb's table has in-frame clones only and misses some. The table shows under 200,000 clones, with 70% to 90% occurring only once. From germline, CDR1 is SGHAT and CDR2 FQNNGV. CDR3 length equals 13 residues. Trimming removed 5 bases at V and 2 bases at J, with 9 bases between. The J gene is TRBJ1-2, the V gene TRBV11-2; D gene ambiguous. The receptor comes from a man in his fifties or sixties with active or convalescent COVID-19. Sequencing used peripheral blood. The DNA of the CDR3 is TGTGCCAGCAGCCCTGGGCAGAACTATGGCTACACCTTC. Its protein is CASSPGQNYGYTF.